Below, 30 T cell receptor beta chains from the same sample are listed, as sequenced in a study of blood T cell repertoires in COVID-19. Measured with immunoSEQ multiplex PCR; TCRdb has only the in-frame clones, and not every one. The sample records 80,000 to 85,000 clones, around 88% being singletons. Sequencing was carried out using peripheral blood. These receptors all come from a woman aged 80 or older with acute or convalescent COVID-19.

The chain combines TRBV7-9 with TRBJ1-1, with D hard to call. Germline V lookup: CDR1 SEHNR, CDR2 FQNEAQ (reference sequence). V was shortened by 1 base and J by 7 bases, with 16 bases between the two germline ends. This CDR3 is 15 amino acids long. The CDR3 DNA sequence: TGTGCCAGCAGCTTAGATCGACGGCGGGGTGGTGAAGCTTTCTTT. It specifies CASSLDRRRGGEAFF.

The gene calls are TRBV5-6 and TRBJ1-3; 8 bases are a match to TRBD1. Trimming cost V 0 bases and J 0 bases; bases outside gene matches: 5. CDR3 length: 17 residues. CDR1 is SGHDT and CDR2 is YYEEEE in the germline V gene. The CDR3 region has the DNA TGTGCCAGCAGCTTGGGTCCAGGGGGCTTCTCTGGAAACACCATATATTTT. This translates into CASSLGPGGFSGNTIYF.

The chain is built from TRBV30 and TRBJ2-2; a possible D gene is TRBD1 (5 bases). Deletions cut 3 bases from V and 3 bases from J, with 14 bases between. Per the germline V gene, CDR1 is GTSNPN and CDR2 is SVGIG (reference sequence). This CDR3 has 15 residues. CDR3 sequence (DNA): TGTGCCTGGAGGGTGGGGCAGGTCTACACCGGGGAGCTGTTTTTT. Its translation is CAWRVGQVYTGELFF.

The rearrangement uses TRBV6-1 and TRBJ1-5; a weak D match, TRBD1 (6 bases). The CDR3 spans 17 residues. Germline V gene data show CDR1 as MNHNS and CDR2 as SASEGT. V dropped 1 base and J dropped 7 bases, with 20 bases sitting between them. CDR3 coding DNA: TGTGCCAGCAGTGAAGTCAGGGGCCCTATTTCGGGCCAGCCCCAGCATTTT. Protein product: CASSEVRGPISGQPQHF.

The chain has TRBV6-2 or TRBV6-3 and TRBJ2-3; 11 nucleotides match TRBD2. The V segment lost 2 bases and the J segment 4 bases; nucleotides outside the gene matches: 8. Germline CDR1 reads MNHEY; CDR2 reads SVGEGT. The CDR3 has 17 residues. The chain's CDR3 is CASSYGTSGTRADTQYF. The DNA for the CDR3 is TGTGCCAGCAGTTACGGGACTAGCGGAACTAGGGCAGATACGCAGTATTTT.

CDR3 in DNA: TGTGCCAGCAGCTTCTCTAGCGGGAGGGCCATCGATGAGCAGTTCTTC. Its translation is CASSFSSGRAIDEQFF. The chain employs TRBV7-9 and TRBJ2-1; 12 bases are a match to TRBD2. Per the germline V gene, CDR1 is SEHNR and CDR2 is FQNEAQ (reference sequence). CDR3 length: 16 residues. V lost 3 bases to trimming and J lost 8 bases; unmatched junction nucleotides: 8.

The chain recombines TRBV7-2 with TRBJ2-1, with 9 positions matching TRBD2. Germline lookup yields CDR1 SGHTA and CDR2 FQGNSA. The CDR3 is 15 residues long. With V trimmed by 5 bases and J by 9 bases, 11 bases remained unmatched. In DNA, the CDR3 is TGTGCCAGCAGCACGAGCGGGGGGACTTCTGGTGAGCAGTTCTTC. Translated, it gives CASSTSGGTSGEQFF.

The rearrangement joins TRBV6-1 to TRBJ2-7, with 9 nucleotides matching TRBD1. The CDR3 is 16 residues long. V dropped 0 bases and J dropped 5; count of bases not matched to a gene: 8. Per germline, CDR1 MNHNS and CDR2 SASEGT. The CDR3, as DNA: TGTGCCAGCAGTGAAGCGATTTGGGACAGGGTGCACGAGCAGTACTTC. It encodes CASSEAIWDRVHEQYF.

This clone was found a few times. The CDR3 sequence: CASSPDRAPNYGYTF. CDR3 sequence (DNA): TGCGCCAGCAGTCCCGACAGGGCCCCTAACTATGGCTACACCTTC. The chain links TRBV5-1 to TRBJ1-2; 7 bases agree with TRBD1. Per germline, CDR1 SGHRS and CDR2 YFSETQ. The CDR3 extends over 15 amino acids. J lost 0 bases, V lost 5 bases, and 7 bases had no gene match.

CDR3 nucleotides: TGTGCCAGCAGTTTAAGAGGTCAGCCCCAGCATTTT. Translating it yields CASSLRGQPQHF. The chain employs TRBV12-3 or TRBV12-4 and TRBJ1-5; no clear D. The CDR3 has 12 amino acids. Trimming shortened V by 2 bases and J by 6 bases, and 5 bases separated the two germline ends.

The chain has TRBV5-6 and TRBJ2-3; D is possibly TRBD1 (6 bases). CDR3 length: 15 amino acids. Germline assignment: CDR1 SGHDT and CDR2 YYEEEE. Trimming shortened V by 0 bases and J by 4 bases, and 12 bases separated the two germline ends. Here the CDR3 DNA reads TGTGCCAGCAGCTTGGTAGCAGGGGTGGCAGATACGCAGTATTTT. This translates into CASSLVAGVADTQYF.

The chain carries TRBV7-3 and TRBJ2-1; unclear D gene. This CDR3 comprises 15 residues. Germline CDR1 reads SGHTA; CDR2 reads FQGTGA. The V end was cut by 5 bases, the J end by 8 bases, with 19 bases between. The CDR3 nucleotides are TGTGCCAGCAGCCCGGGTGCCCCTCGGTCCCATGAGCAGTTCTTC. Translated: CASSPGAPRSHEQFF.

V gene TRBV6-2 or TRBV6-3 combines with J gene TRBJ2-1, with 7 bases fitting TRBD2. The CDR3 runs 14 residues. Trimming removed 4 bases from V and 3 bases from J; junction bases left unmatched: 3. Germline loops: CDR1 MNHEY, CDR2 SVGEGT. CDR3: CASSWGGSYNEQFF. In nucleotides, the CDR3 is TGTGCCAGCAGTTGGGGCGGGAGCTACAATGAGCAGTTCTTC.

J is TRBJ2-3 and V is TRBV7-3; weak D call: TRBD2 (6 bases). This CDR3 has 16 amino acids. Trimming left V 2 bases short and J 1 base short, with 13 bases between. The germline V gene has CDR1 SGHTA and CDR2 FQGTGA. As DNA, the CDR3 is TGTGCCAGCAGCTTAGTGGGAGGTTTTGGCACAGATACGCAGTATTTT. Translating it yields CASSLVGGFGTDTQYF.

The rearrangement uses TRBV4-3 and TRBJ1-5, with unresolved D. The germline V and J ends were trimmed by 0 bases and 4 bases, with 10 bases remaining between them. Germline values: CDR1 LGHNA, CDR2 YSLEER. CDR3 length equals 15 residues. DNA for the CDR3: TGCGCCAGCAGCCAAGAGACGTCGGGGAATCAGCCCCAGCATTTT. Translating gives CASSQETSGNQPQHF.

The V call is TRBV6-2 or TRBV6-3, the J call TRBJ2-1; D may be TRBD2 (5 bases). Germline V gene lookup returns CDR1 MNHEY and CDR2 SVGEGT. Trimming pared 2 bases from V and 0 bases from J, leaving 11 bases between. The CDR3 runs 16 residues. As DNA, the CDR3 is TGTGCCAGCAGTTACCGGCGGGTCAGCTCCTACAATGAGCAGTTCTTC. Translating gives CASSYRRVSSYNEQFF.

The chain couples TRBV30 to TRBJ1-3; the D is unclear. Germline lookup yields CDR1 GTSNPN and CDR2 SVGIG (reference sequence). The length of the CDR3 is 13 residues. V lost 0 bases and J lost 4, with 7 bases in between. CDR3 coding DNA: TGTGCCTGGAGTGTAGTCAGAGGAAACACCATATATTTT. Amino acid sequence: CAWSVVRGNTIYF. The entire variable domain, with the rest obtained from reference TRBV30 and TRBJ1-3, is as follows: SQTIHQWPATLVQPVGSPLSLECTVEGTSNPNLYWYRQAAGRGLQLLFYSVGIGQISSEVPQNLSASRPQDRQFILSSKKLLLSDSGFYLCAWSVVRGNTIYFGEGSWLTVV.

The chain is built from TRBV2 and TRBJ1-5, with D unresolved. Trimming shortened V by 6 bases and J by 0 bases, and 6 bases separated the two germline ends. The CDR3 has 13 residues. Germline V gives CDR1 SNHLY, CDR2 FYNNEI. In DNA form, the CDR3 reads TGTGCCAGCAGGCGCGATAGCAATCAGCCCCAGCATTTT. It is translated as CASRRDSNQPQHF.

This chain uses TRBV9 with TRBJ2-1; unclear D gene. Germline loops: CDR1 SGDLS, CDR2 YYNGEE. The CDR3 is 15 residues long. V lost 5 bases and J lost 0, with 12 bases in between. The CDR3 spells CASSLDGSSYNEQFF. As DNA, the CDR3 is TGTGCCAGCAGTCTAGACGGAAGCTCCTACAATGAGCAGTTCTTC.

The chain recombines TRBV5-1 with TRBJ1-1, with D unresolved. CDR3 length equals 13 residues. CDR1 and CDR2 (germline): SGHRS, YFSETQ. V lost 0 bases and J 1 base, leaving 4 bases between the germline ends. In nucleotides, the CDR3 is TGCGCCAGCAGCTTGGGAGAGAACACTGAAGCTTTCTTT. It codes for CASSLGENTEAFF.

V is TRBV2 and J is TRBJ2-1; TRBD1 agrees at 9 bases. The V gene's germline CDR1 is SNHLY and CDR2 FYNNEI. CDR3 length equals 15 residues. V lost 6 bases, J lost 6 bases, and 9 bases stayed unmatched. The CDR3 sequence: CASRAGQGVGNEQFF. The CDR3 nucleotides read TGTGCCAGCAGGGCGGGACAGGGTGTGGGCAATGAGCAGTTCTTC.

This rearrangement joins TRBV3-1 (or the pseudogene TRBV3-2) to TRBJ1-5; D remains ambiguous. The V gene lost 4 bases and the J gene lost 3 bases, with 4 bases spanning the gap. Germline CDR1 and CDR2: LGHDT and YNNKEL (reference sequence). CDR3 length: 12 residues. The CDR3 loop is CASSRNNQPQHF. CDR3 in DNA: TGTGCCAGCAGCCGTAACAATCAGCCCCAGCATTTT.

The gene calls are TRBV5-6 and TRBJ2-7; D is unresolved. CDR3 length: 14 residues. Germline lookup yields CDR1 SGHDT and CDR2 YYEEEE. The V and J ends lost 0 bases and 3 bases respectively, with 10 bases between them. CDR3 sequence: CASSLGSVDYEQYF. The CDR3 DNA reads TGTGCCAGCAGCTTGGGGTCAGTCGACTACGAGCAGTACTTC.

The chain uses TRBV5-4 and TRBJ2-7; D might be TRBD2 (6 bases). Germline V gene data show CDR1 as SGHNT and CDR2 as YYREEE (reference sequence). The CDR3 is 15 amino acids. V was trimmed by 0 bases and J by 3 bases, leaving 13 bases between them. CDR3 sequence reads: CASSLGDGSFYEQYF. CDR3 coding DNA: TGTGCCAGCAGCTTGGGGGACGGGAGTTTCTACGAGCAGTACTTC.

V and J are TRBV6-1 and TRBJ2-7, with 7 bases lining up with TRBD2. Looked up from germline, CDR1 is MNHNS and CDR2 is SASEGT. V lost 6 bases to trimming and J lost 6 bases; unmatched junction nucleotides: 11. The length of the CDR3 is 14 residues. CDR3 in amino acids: CASRPRGLPSEQYF. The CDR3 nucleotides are TGTGCCAGCAGGCCTCGGGGACTACCCTCCGAGCAGTACTTC.

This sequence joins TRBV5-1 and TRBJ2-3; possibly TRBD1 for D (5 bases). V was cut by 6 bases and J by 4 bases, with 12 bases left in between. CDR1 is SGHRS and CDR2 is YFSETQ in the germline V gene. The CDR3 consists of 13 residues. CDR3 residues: CASKGNQADTQYF. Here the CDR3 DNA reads TGCGCCAGCAAGGGGAATCAGGCAGATACGCAGTATTTT.

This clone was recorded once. The CDR3 loop reads CASSQAHPSGLAGSSYEQYF. Here the CDR3 DNA reads TGTGCCAGCAGCCAAGCCCATCCGAGCGGACTAGCGGGGAGCTCCTACGAGCAGTACTTC. The chain couples TRBV4-2 to TRBJ2-7; 12 positions agree with TRBD2. From germline, CDR1 is LGHNA and CDR2 YNFKEQ. The V segment lost 1 base and the J segment 0 bases; nucleotides outside the gene matches: 13. This CDR3 contains 20 residues.

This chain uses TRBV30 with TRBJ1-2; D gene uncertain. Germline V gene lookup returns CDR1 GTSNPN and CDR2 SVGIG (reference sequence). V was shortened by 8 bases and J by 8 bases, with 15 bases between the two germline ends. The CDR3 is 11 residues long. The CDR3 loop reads CAAHEPPGYTF. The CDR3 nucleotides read TGTGCCGCCCATGAGCCTCCCGGCTACACCTTC.

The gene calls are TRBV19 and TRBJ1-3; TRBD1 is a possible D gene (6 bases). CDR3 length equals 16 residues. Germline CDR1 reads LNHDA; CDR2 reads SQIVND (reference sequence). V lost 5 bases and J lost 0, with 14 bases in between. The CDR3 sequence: CASSFPRGDSGNTIYF. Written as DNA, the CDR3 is TGTGCCAGTAGTTTCCCCAGGGGTGACTCTGGAAACACCATATATTTT.

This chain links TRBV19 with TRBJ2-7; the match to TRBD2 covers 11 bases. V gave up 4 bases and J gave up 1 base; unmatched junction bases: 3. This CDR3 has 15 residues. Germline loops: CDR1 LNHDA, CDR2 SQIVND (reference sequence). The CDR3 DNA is TGTGCCAGTAGTAGGGGACTAGCGGATTCCTACGAGCAGTACTTC. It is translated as CASSRGLADSYEQYF.